This TCR beta chain was captured in a study of T-cell reconstitution after alpha-beta-depleted transplantation in children. Looked up from germline, CDR1 is SQVTM and CDR2 is ANQGSEA. CDR3 length equals 11 residues. The V end lost 3 bases, the J end lost 7 bases, and 10 bases lay between the germline ends. Preparation of the TCRbeta library used unique molecular identifiers. TCRdb reanalysed the PCR reads using MiXCR and keeps one entry per CDR3 protein. The top ten clones hold 2.4% of a sample with hundreds of thousands of distinct CDR3 sequences, about 33% of them seen once. The sample was PBMCs from the stem cell graft donor, taken from the stem cell graft. V usage is TRBV29-1 and J usage is TRBJ2-7; no definite D call. The receptor was isolated from a human donor who donated a stem cell graft to a child with aplastic anemia. Here the CDR3 reads CSVDTIREQYF. The CDR3 coding sequence is TGCAGCGTTGATACGATCAGGGAGCAGTACTTC.